Shown below are 10 T cell receptor beta chains from a single sample sequenced in a study of blood T cell repertoires in COVID-19. Assay used: immunoSEQ multiplex PCR; TCRdb lists only in-frame clones, some missing. The table has some 410,000 clones, roughly 90% seen once. The sequenced sample consisted of PBMCs or T cells enriched from blood (not recorded which). These receptors all come from a woman aged 30 to 39 with acute COVID-19.

V usage is TRBV7-6 and J usage is TRBJ2-7; D gene ambiguous. V was cut by 0 bases and J by 0 bases, with 6 bases left in between. Germline values: CDR1 SGHVS, CDR2 FNYEAQ. The CDR3 is 14 residues long. This chain's CDR3 is CASSLAGSSYEQYF. The CDR3 coding sequence is TGTGCCAGCAGCTTAGCGGGCAGCTCCTACGAGCAGTACTTC.

The V call is TRBV2, the J call TRBJ1-2; TRBD1 aligns across 10 bases. The CDR3 totals 16 residues. Germline V gives CDR1 SNHLY, CDR2 FYNNEI. The ends lost 0 bases at V and 2 bases at J; junction bases unmatched: 3. The DNA for the CDR3 is TGTGCCAGCAGTGAAGCGGGGACAGGGGCGAACTATGGCTACACCTTC. Amino acid sequence: CASSEAGTGANYGYTF.

This rearrangement joins TRBV2 to TRBJ2-3, with 10 nucleotides matching TRBD1. J gave up 3 bases and V 8 bases, and 8 bases lay outside the gene matches. Germline CDR1 is SNHLY and CDR2 is FYNNEI. This CDR3 contains 15 residues. The CDR3 is CASLWTGGGTDTQYF. Written as DNA, the CDR3 is TGTGCCAGCCTTTGGACAGGGGGAGGAACAGATACGCAGTATTTT.

The chain combines TRBV6-5 with TRBJ2-5, with a tentative D call TRBD1 (6 bases). This CDR3 contains 14 residues. V lost 5 bases and J lost 0, with 10 bases in between. CDR1 is MNHEY and CDR2 is SVGAGI in the germline V gene. This CDR3 is CASSSTGYQETQYF. CDR3 coding DNA: TGTGCCAGCAGTAGTACAGGGTACCAAGAGACCCAGTACTTC.

The chain links TRBV10-3 to TRBJ1-3, with D perhaps TRBD1 (6 bases). Germline V lookup: CDR1 ENHRY, CDR2 SYGVKD. Trimming pared 0 bases from V and 2 bases from J, leaving 8 bases between. This CDR3 region has 15 residues. The CDR3 loop is CAISESRTAGNTIYF. The CDR3 nucleotides read TGTGCCATCAGTGAGTCCAGGACAGCTGGAAACACCATATATTTT.

The chain uses TRBV10-2 and TRBJ2-1; 7 bases are a match to TRBD2. The junction had 10 bases not matched to a gene; V was cut back by 8 bases and J by 6 bases. CDR3 size: 14 residues. CDR1 is WSHSY and CDR2 is SAAADI in the germline V gene. The CDR3 loop reads CASATSFFGNEQFF. The CDR3 DNA reads as TGCGCCAGCGCGACTAGCTTCTTTGGCAATGAGCAGTTCTTC.

The chain recombines TRBV5-1 with TRBJ2-2; D unresolved. This CDR3 comprises 13 residues. Between the trimmed V and J ends, which lost 6 bases and 3 bases, there was a span of 9 bases. The germline V gene encodes CDR1 SGHRS and CDR2 YFSETQ. In DNA, the CDR3 is TGCGCCAGCAAGCGTGACGACACCGGGGAGCTGTTTTTT. As protein: CASKRDDTGELFF.

This clone came up a few times. The J gene is TRBJ1-6, the V gene TRBV9; D gene ambiguous. V gave up 1 base and J gave up 7 bases, with 9 bases separating them. CDR1 and CDR2 (germline): SGDLS, YYNGEE. This CDR3 is built from 14 residues. CDR3 protein: CASSVSQENSPLHF. CDR3 bases: TGTGCCAGCAGCGTAAGCCAGGAAAATTCACCCCTCCACTTT.

The V call is TRBV15, the J call TRBJ2-6; D remains ambiguous. CDR3 length equals 17 residues. CDR1 is LNHNV, CDR2 YYDKDF, per germline (reference sequence). V lost 2 bases and J lost 1, with 12 bases in between. Here the CDR3 reads CATSRRSRSSGANVLTF. CDR3 nucleotides: TGTGCCACCAGCAGACGGTCGAGGTCGTCTGGGGCCAACGTCCTGACTTTC.

The chain combines TRBV7-9 with TRBJ2-1, with 14 bases identical to TRBD2. Germline V gives CDR1 SEHNR, CDR2 FQNEAQ (reference sequence). Unmatched junction bases numbered 10, after V lost 9 bases and J lost 6 bases. There are 16 residues in the CDR3. The CDR3 loop reads CASLRLAGGDRNEQFF. CDR3 nucleotides: TGTGCCAGTCTCCGACTAGCGGGGGGGGATCGCAATGAGCAGTTCTTC.